This entry lists 29 T cell receptor beta chains sequenced from one sample in a study of monozygotic twins with inflammatory bowel disease. TCRdb re-called the 5' RACE reads; one entry per CDR3 protein, DNA not given. The table lists about 300,000 distinct CDR3 sequences. The sample was blood. All receptors derive from a human donor with ulcerative colitis or Crohn's disease, or a healthy co-twin of an affected twin (not recorded which).

V gene TRBV11-2 combines with J gene TRBJ2-7; TCRdb's assignment of TRBD1 cannot be checked, as there is no DNA. Per the germline V gene, CDR1 is SGHAT and CDR2 is FQNNGV. The CDR3 spans 14 residues. Here the CDR3 reads CASITSIRDHEQYF.

The chain carries TRBV7-2 and TRBJ1-1; TCRdb reports TRBD1, a call that lacks DNA to check it against. The germline gives CDR1 SGHTA, CDR2 FQGNSA. CDR3 length: 14 amino acids. The CDR3 is CASSKGGASTEAFF. The whole variable domain, remainder taken from reference TRBV7-2 and TRBJ1-1, is GAGVSQSPSNKVTEKGKDVELRCDPISGHTALYWYRQSLGQGLEFLIYFQGNSAPDKSGLPSDRFSAERTGGSVSTLTIQRTQQEDSAVYLCASSKGGASTEAFFGQGTRLTVV.

The chain links TRBV20-1 to TRBJ1-6. This CDR3 comprises 17 residues. Germline CDR1 reads DFQATT; CDR2 reads SNEGSKA (reference sequence). CDR3 region: CSATNLRVGSYNSPLHF.

This CDR3 reads CASSQVGSADTQYF. V usage is TRBV14 and J usage is TRBJ2-3. CDR1 is SGHDN, CDR2 FVKESK, per germline. The CDR3 loop spans 14 amino acids.

The rearrangement uses TRBV7-2 and TRBJ2-7; TCRdb names TRBD1, which stays unverified in the absence of DNA. This CDR3 contains 12 residues. Germline assignment: CDR1 SGHTA and CDR2 FQGNSA. CDR3 residues: CASSPTSPEQYF.

The genes are TRBV18 and TRBJ1-1. The CDR3 totals 14 residues. The germline CDR1 and CDR2 sequences are KGHSH and LQKENI. This CDR3 is CASSPGEMNTEAFF. Full variable domain (remainder filled in from reference TRBV18 and TRBJ1-1): NAGVMQNPRHLVRRRGQEARLRCSPMKGHSHVYWYRQLPEEGLKFMVYLQKENIIDESGMPKERFSAEFPKEGPSILRIQQVVRGDSAAYFCASSPGEMNTEAFFGQGTRLTVV.

The V call is TRBV12-3 or TRBV12-4, the J call TRBJ2-7. This CDR3 is 14 amino acids long. CDR3 loop: CASRPGVSSYEQYF.

This rearrangement joins TRBV7-2 to TRBJ2-2; the TCRdb D gene call, TRBD2, has no DNA to confirm it. Germline V gene sequence: CDR1 SGHTA, CDR2 FQGNSA. This CDR3 region has 16 residues. This chain's CDR3 is CASSLKLAIITGELFF.

This sequence joins TRBV18 and TRBJ2-7; TCRdb calls TRBD1, which cannot be checked without DNA. CDR1 is KGHSH and CDR2 is LQKENI in the germline V gene. CDR3 length equals 13 residues. CDR3: CASSPPAGDEQYF.

The rearrangement links TRBV28 to TRBJ1-5. Germline V lookup: CDR1 MDHEN, CDR2 SYDVKM. This CDR3 has 15 residues. CDR3 protein: CASILGGAANQPQHF.

The V gene is TRBV6-5, the J gene TRBJ1-5; checking the TCRdb D call of TRBD1 is not possible without DNA. The CDR3 contains 15 residues. Germline CDR1 and CDR2: MNHEY and SVGAGI. The CDR3 protein is CASSSPGQGYQPQHF.

The chain uses TRBV5-1 and TRBJ2-1; TCRdb picks TRBD1, but there is no DNA to check that call. Germline V CDR1 and CDR2: SGHRS, YFSETQ. This CDR3 comprises 14 residues. The CDR3 loop is CASSWTGGGNEQFF. The full variable domain, with the rest looked up from reference TRBV5-1 and TRBJ2-1, is KAGVTQTPRYLIKTRGQQVTLSCSPISGHRSVSWYQQTPGQGLQFLFEYFSETQRNKGNFPGRFSGRQFSNSRSEMNVSTLELGDSALYLCASSWTGGGNEQFFGPGTRLTVL.

This sequence joins TRBV18 and TRBJ1-5; TCRdb gives TRBD1 as the D gene, but with no DNA this cannot be confirmed. CDR3 length: 15 amino acids. CDR1 is KGHSH and CDR2 is LQKENI in the germline V gene. The CDR3 spells CASSLNRDSNQPQHF.

The J gene is TRBJ2-5, the V gene TRBV3-1. The CDR3 totals 15 residues. The germline V gene has CDR1 LGHDT and CDR2 YNNKEL (reference sequence). CDR3 in amino acids: CASSQEWRYQETQYF.

This sequence joins TRBV20-1 and TRBJ1-6. CDR3 length: 11 amino acids. Germline V gene sequence: CDR1 DFQATT, CDR2 SNEGSKA (reference sequence). CDR3 amino acids: CSARADGPLHF.

The rearrangement uses TRBV6-1 and TRBJ1-2; the TCRdb D gene call, TRBD1, has no DNA to confirm it. Per germline, CDR1 MNHNS and CDR2 SASEGT. The CDR3 covers 14 residues. This CDR3 is CASRRTVLTHGYTF.

V and J are TRBV7-3 and TRBJ2-5. CDR1 and CDR2 (germline): SGHTA, FQGTGA. This CDR3 has 13 residues. The CDR3 loop is CASSLSGQETQYF.

J is TRBJ2-7 and V is TRBV10-3. CDR1 ENHRY and CDR2 SYGVKD come from the germline V gene. The CDR3 contains 14 residues. The CDR3 protein is CAISESRTLGEQYF.

The rearrangement links TRBV28 to TRBJ2-6; absent DNA, TCRdb's TRBD1 call cannot be checked. The CDR3 has 15 residues. Germline assignment: CDR1 MDHEN and CDR2 SYDVKM. This CDR3 reads CASSLGGPGANVLTF.

The chain uses TRBV3-1 and TRBJ2-5; as DNA is missing, the TRBD1 call by TCRdb cannot be tested. The CDR3 runs 15 residues. Germline CDR1 LGHDT, CDR2 YNNKEL (reference sequence). The CDR3: CASSQRQGLSETQYF.

The rearrangement uses TRBV10-3 and TRBJ2-7. Germline-derived CDR1 and CDR2 are ENHRY and SYGVKD. The CDR3 sequence is 11 residues long. This CDR3 reads CAISLGYEQYF.

V is TRBV5-1 and J is TRBJ2-3; the TCRdb D gene call, TRBD2, has no DNA to confirm it. The CDR3 is 16 residues long. The germline V gene has CDR1 SGHRS and CDR2 YFSETQ. The CDR3 here is CASSAQGAGVADTQYF.

The V call is TRBV30, the J call TRBJ2-7. The CDR3 has 12 residues. Germline loops: CDR1 GTSNPN, CDR2 SVGIG (reference sequence). This chain's CDR3 is CAWSVQGFEQYF. Full variable domain (rest looked up from reference TRBV30 and TRBJ2-7): SQTIHQWPATLVQPVGSPLSLECTVEGTSNPNLYWYRQAAGRGLQLLFYSVGIGQISSEVPQNLSASRPQDRQFILSSKKLLLSDSGFYLCAWSVQGFEQYFGPGTRLTVT.

This chain joins TRBV10-3 and TRBJ1-2; TCRdb calls TRBD1, which cannot be checked without DNA. Germline CDR1 reads ENHRY; CDR2 reads SYGVKD. This CDR3 has 14 residues. This CDR3 is CAIRAGTDNYGYTF.

The chain is built from TRBV12-3 or TRBV12-4 and TRBJ1-6. This CDR3 is built from 15 residues. CDR3 amino acids: CASRLHSSYNSPLHF.

This sequence joins TRBV4-3 and TRBJ2-5. Germline V gene lookup returns CDR1 LGHNA and CDR2 YSLEER. This CDR3 is built from 15 residues. CDR3: CASSQERTNQETQYF.

This chain links TRBV6-5 with TRBJ1-6. CDR1 MNHEY and CDR2 SVGAGI come from the germline V gene. The CDR3 runs to 16 residues. The CDR3 sequence: CASSSSPGGLNSPLHF.

This chain connects TRBV25-1 to TRBJ2-5; TCRdb calls TRBD2, which cannot be checked without DNA. The CDR3 is made up of 15 amino acids. CDR1 MGHDK and CDR2 SYGVNS come from the germline V gene. The CDR3 sequence is CASSPSMGDQETQYF.

The chain couples TRBV25-1 to TRBJ2-2; TCRdb outputs TRBD1, but without DNA this stays unchecked. The CDR3 extends over 16 amino acids. Germline values: CDR1 MGHDK, CDR2 SYGVNS. This CDR3 reads CASSESGRGKTGELFF.